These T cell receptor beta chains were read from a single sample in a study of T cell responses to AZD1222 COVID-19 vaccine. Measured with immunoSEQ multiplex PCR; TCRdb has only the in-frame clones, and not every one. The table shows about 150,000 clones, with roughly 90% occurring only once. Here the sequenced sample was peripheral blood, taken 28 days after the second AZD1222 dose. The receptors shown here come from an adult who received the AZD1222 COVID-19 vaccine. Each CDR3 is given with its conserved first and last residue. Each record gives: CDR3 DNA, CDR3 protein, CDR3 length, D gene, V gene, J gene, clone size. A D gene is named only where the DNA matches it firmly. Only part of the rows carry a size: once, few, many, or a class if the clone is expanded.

TGCAGCGTTGAAGTAAGGCGAGCGGACAATGAGCAGTTCTTC	CSVEVRRADNEQFF	14	-	TRBV29-1	TRBJ2-1	-
TGTGCCAGCAGCGCGGAGGGGTACGCTAATGAAAAACTGTTTTTT	CASSAEGYANEKLFF	15	-	TRBV9	TRBJ1-4	-
TGCAGTGCTAGTAGGGGTACTGAAGCTTTCTTT	CSASRGTEAFF	11	-	TRBV20-1	TRBJ1-1	once
TGTGCCAGCAGTGTCAGGGGCCTCTATAATTCACCCCTCCACTTT	CASSVRGLYNSPLHF	15	-	TRBV7-9	TRBJ1-6	-
TGTGCCAGTAGTACGGGGGGGGCCGGGGCCAACGTCCTGACTTTC	CASSTGGAGANVLTF	15	TRBD2	TRBV19	TRBJ2-6	-
TGTGCCAGCAGTTATCGGCAGCCCGCTGAAGCTTTCTTT	CASSYRQPAEAFF	13	-	TRBV6-6	TRBJ1-1	-
TGCGCCAGCAGTATTGGACAGGATCTCTCCAATCAGCCCCAGCATTTT	CASSIGQDLSNQPQHF	16	TRBD1	TRBV10-2	TRBJ1-5	-
TGCGCCAGTACTCCCAATACAGGTAGCACAGATACGCAGTATTTT	CASTPNTGSTDTQYF	15	-	TRBV5-1	TRBJ2-3	once
TGTGCCAGCAGCCAAGCAGGGTCTAACTATGGCTACACCTTC	CASSQAGSNYGYTF	14	-	TRBV3-1/TRBV3-2	TRBJ1-2	-
TGTGCCAGCAGTGAAGACAGGGTCACGTCCGGCAATCAGCCCCAGCATTTT	CASSEDRVTSGNQPQHF	17	-	TRBV6-1	TRBJ1-5	-
TGTGCCAGCAGGGCCGGGCAGGTGATGAACACTGAAGCTTTCTTT	CASRAGQVMNTEAFF	15	-	TRBV6-5	TRBJ1-1	-
TGTGCCAGCAGCTCAACCGGGACGACCGGGGAGCTGTTTTTT	CASSSTGTTGELFF	14	-	TRBV7-3	TRBJ2-2	-
TGCGCCAGCAGCCCCGGGACTAGCGGCTACAATGAGCAGTTCTTC	CASSPGTSGYNEQFF	15	TRBD2	TRBV10-1	TRBJ2-1	-
TGCGCCAGCAGCCCACAGAGGACTAATGAAAAACTGTTTTTT	CASSPQRTNEKLFF	14	-	TRBV4-1	TRBJ1-4	few
TGCGCCAGCGCTCGGGACAGGGACAATTCACCCCTCCACTTT	CASARDRDNSPLHF	14	TRBD1	TRBV5-1	TRBJ1-6	-
TGTGCCAGCAGCGCCAACCCTGGACAGGAATATGGCTACACCTTC	CASSANPGQEYGYTF	15	TRBD1	TRBV9	TRBJ1-2	-
TGTGCCAGCAGTGAATATCTGGGACGGACGAACACCGGGGAGCTGTTTTTT	CASSEYLGRTNTGELFF	17	-	TRBV25-1	TRBJ2-2	-
TGTGCCAGCACCTTTTCGAACACCGGGGAGCTGTTTTTT	CASTFSNTGELFF	13	-	TRBV6-6	TRBJ2-2	once
TGTGCCAGCAGTTTAATTTATCAGCCCCAGCATTTT	CASSLIYQPQHF	12	-	TRBV28	TRBJ1-5	-
TGTGCCAGCTCACAGTGGACAGGGTCGTCCTATGGCTACACCTTC	CASSQWTGSSYGYTF	15	TRBD1	TRBV18	TRBJ1-2	-
TGTGCTAGTGGTTTGGCCCAAACAGGGGGTCACGAGCAGTACTTC	CASGLAQTGGHEQYF	15	TRBD1	TRBV12-5	TRBJ2-7	few
TGTGCCAGCAGCTTAGGAAGTATAGGGTCGGCCCAGCATTTT	CASSLGSIGSAQHF	14	-	TRBV7-2	TRBJ1-5	-
TGTGCCTCCCGGGAGCGGGTATACAATGAGCAGTTCTTC	CASRERVYNEQFF	13	-	TRBV30	TRBJ2-1	-
TGCGCCAGCAAGCAAGGGACCCGTTGGAATTCACCCCTCCACTTT	CASKQGTRWNSPLHF	15	-	TRBV5-1	TRBJ1-6	-
TGTGCCAGCAGCGTAGCGGCGGCAGGCCCCTATGGCTACACCTTC	CASSVAAAGPYGYTF	15	-	TRBV9	TRBJ1-2	-
TGTGCCAGCAGCCAAGAGTGGGGGGAAAAACTGTTTTTT	CASSQEWGEKLFF	13	-	TRBV4-2	TRBJ1-4	-
TGTGCCAGCAGCGTAGACGTTCAGGAGACCCAGTACTTC	CASSVDVQETQYF	13	-	TRBV9	TRBJ2-5	-
TGCAGCGTTGAAGTCAGGGGCATGAACACTGAAGCTTTCTTT	CSVEVRGMNTEAFF	14	-	TRBV29-1	TRBJ1-1	-
TGTGCCAGCAGCCAACGATATCAGGTATACACTGAAGCTTTCTTT	CASSQRYQVYTEAFF	15	-	TRBV4-2	TRBJ1-1	-
TGTGCCAGCCAGGGGGTCCCCTACAATGAGCAGTTCTTC	CASQGVPYNEQFF	13	TRBD1	TRBV2	TRBJ2-1	once
TGTGCCACCAGCAGAGATAGAGGTACAGGGGGCGTCGGGGATCAGCCCCAGCATTTT	CATSRDRGTGGVGDQPQHF	19	TRBD1	TRBV15	TRBJ1-5	-